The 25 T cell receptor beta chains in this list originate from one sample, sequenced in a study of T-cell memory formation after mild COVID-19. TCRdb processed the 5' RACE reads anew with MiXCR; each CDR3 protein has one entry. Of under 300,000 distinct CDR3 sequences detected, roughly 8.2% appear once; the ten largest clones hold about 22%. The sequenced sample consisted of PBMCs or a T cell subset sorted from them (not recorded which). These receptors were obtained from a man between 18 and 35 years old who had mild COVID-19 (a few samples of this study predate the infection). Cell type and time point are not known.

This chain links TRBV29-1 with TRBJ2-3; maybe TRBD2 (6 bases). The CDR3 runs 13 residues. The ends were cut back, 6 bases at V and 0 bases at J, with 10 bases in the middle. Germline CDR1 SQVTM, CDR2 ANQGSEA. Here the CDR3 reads CSVPGGSTDTQYF. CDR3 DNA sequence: TGCAGCGTCCCCGGGGGAAGCACAGATACGCAGTATTTT.

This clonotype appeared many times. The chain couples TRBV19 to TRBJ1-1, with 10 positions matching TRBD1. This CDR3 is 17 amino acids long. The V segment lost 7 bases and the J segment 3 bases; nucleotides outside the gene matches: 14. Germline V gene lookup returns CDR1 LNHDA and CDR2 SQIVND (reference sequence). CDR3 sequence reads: CASNSYDRGQEDTEAFF. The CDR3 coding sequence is TGTGCCAGTAATTCCTATGACAGGGGGCAAGAGGACACTGAAGCTTTCTTT.

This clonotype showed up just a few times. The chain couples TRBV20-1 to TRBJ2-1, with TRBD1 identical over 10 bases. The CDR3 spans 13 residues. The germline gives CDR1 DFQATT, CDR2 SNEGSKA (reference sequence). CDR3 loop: CGLDRDRGDEQFF. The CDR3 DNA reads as TGCGGATTAGACCGGGACAGGGGCGATGAGCAGTTCTTC.

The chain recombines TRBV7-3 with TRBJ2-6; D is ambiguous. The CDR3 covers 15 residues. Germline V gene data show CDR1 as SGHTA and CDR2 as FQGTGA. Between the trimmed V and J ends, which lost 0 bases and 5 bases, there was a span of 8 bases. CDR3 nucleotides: TGTGCCAGCAGCTTAACGGGTGAGAGGGCCAACGTCCTGACTTTC. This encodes CASSLTGERANVLTF.

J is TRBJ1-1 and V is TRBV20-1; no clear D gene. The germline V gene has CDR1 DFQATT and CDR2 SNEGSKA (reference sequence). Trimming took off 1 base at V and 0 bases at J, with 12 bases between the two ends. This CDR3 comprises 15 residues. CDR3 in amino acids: CSARGATKLNTEAFF. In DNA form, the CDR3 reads TGCAGTGCTAGAGGGGCCACGAAGTTGAACACTGAAGCTTTCTTT.

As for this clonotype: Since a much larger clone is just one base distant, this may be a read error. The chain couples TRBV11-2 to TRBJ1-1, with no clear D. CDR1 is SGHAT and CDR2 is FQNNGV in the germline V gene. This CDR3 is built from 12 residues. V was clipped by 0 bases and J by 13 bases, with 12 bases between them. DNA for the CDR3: TGTGCCAGCAGCTTAGATCTGGCCTCGTGTTTCTTT. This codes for CASSLDLASCFF. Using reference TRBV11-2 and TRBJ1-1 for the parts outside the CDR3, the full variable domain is EAGVAQSPRYKIIEKRQSVAFWCNPISGHATLYWYQQILGQGPKLLIQFQNNGVVDDSQLPKDRFSAERLKGVDSTLKIQPAKLEDSAVYLCASSLDLASCFFGQGTRLTVV.

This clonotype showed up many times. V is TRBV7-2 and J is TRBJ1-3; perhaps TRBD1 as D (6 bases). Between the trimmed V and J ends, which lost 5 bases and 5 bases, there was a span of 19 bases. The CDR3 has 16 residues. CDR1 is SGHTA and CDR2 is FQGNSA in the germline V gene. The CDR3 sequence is CASSILTGGTRNTIYF. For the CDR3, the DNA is TGTGCCAGCAGCATACTGACAGGTGGAACCAGAAACACCATATATTTT. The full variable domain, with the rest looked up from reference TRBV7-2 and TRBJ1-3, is GAGVSQSPSNKVTEKGKDVELRCDPISGHTALYWYRQSLGQGLEFLIYFQGNSAPDKSGLPSDRFSAERTGGSVSTLTIQRTQQEDSAVYLCASSILTGGTRNTIYFGEGSWLTVV.

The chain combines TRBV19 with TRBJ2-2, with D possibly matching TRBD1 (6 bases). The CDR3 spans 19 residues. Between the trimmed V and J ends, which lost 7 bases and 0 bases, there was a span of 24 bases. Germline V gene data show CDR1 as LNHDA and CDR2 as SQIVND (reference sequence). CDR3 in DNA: TGTGCCAGTATCCCCGCCCTGGACAGCACAGTCCCGAACACCGGGGAGCTGTTTTTT. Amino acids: CASIPALDSTVPNTGELFF.

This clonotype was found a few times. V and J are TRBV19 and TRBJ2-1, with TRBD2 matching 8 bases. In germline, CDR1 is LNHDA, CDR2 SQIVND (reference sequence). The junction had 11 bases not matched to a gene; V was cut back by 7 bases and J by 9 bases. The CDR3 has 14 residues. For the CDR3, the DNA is TGTGCCAGTAAACTACTAGCGGACTCGGCTGAGCAGTTCTTC. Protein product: CASKLLADSAEQFF.

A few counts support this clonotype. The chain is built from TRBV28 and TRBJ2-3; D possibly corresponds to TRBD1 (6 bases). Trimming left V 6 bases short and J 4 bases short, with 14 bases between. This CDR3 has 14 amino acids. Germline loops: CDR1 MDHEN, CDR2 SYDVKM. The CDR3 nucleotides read TGTGCCAGCAGCATCGACAGGAATTCAGATACGCAGTATTTT. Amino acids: CASSIDRNSDTQYF. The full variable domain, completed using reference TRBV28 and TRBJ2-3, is DVKVTQSSRYLVKRTGEKVFLECVQDMDHENMFWYRQDPGLGLRLIYFSYDVKMKEKGDIPEGYSVSREKKERFSLILESASTNQTSMYLCASSIDRNSDTQYFGPGTRLTVL.

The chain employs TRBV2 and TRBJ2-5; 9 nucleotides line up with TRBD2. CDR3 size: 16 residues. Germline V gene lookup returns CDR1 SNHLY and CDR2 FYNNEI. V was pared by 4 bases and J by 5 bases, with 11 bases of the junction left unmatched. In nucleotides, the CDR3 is TGTGCCAGCAGTGGATTCGGCGGGGGGGTGGTTGAGACCCAGTACTTC. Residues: CASSGFGGGVVETQYF.

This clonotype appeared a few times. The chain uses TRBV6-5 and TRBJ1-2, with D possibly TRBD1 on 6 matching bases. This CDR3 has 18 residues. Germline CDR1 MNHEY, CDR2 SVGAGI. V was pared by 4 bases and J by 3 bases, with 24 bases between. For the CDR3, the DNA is TGTGCCAGCAGTTTAGGTCGAACCCGGGACAAGGGCTACTATGGCTACACCTTC. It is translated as CASSLGRTRDKGYYGYTF.

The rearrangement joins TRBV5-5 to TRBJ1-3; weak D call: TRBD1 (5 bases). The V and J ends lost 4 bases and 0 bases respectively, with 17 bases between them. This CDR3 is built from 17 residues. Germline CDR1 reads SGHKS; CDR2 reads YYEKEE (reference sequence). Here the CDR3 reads CASSPFTTGSSGNTIYF. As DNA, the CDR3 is TGTGCCAGCAGCCCGTTTACAACAGGTAGCTCTGGAAACACCATATATTTT.

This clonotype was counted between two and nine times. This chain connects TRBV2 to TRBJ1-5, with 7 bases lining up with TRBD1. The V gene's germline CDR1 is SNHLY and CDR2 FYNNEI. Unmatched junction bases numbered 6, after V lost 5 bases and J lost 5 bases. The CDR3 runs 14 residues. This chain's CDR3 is CASSPGGPYQPQHF. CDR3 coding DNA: TGTGCCAGCAGTCCAGGGGGGCCCTATCAGCCCCAGCATTTT. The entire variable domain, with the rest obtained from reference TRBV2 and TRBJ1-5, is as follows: EPEVTQTPSHQVTQMGQEVILRCVPISNHLYFYWYRQILGQKVEFLVSFYNNEISEKSEIFDDQFSVERPDGSNFTLKIRSTKLEDSAMYFCASSPGGPYQPQHFGDGTRLSIL.

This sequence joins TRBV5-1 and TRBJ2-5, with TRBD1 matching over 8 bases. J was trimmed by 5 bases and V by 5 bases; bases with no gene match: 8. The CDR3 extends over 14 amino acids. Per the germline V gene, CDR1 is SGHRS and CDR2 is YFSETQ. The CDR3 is CASREPGGAETQYF. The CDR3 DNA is TGCGCCAGCAGAGAACCAGGGGGCGCTGAGACCCAGTACTTC.

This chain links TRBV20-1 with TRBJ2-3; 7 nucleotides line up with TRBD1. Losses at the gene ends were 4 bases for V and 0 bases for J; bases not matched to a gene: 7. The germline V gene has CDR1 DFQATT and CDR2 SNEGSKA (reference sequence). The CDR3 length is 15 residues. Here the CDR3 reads CSANPGTASTDTQYF. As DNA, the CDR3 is TGCAGTGCTAACCCCGGGACAGCCAGCACAGATACGCAGTATTTT.

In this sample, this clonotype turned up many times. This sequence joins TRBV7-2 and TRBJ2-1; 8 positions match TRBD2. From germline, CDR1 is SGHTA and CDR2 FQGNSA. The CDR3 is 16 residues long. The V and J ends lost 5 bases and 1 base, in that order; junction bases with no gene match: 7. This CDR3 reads CASSAGRVESYNEQFF. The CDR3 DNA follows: TGTGCCAGCAGCGCCGGGAGGGTCGAATCCTACAATGAGCAGTTCTTC.

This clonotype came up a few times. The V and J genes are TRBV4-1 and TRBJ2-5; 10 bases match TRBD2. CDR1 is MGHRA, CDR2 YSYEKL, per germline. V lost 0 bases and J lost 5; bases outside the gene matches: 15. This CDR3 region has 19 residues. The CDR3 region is CASSQDSPTSGGAWETQYF. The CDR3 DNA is TGCGCCAGCAGCCAAGATTCCCCCACCAGCGGGGGGGCCTGGGAGACCCAGTACTTC.

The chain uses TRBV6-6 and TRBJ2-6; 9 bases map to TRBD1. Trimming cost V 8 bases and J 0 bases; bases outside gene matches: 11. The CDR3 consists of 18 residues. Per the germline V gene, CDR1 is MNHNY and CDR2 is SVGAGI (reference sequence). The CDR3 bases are TGTGCCAGCCGTTGGGGACAGGGTCTGAACTCTGGGGCCAACGTCCTGACTTTC. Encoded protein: CASRWGQGLNSGANVLTF.

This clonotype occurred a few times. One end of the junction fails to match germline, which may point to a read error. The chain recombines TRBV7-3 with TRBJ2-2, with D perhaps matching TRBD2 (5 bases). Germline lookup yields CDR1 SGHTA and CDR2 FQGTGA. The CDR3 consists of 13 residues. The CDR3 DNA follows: TGTGCCAGCAGCACCGGGATTCCCGGGGTGCTGTTTTTT. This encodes CASSTGIPGVLFF.

The CDR3 loop is CAIRDPGDYYGYTF. DNA of the CDR3: TGTGCCATCAGAGACCCAGGGGACTACTATGGCTACACCTTC. The chain couples TRBV10-3 to TRBJ1-2, with TRBD1 as a possible D gene (6 bases). Germline values: CDR1 ENHRY, CDR2 SYGVKD. Trimming removed 6 bases from V and 3 bases from J, with 14 bases in between. This CDR3 contains 14 residues.

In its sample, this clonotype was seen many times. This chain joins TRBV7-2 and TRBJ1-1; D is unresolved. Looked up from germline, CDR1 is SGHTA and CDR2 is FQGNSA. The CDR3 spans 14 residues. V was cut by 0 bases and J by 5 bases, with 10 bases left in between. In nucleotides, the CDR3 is TGTGCCAGCAGCTTAGCGGCGGGTAGGACTGAAGCTTTCTTT. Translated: CASSLAAGRTEAFF.

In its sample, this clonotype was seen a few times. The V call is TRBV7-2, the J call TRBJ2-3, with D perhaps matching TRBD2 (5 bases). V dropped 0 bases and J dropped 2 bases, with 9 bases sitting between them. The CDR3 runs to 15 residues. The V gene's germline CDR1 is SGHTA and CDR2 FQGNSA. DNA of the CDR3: TGTGCCAGCAGCTTAGCGAGCGGCTACACAGATACGCAGTATTTT. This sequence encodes CASSLASGYTDTQYF. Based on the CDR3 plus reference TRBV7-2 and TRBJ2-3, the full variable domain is GAGVSQSPSNKVTEKGKDVELRCDPISGHTALYWYRQSLGQGLEFLIYFQGNSAPDKSGLPSDRFSAERTGGSVSTLTIQRTQQEDSAVYLCASSLASGYTDTQYFGPGTRLTVL.

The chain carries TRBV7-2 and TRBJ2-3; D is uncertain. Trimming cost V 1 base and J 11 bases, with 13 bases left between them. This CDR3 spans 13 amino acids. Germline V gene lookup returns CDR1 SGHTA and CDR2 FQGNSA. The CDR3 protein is CASSLETRVEQYF. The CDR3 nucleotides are TGTGCCAGCAGCTTAGAGACCCGGGTTGAGCAGTATTTT.

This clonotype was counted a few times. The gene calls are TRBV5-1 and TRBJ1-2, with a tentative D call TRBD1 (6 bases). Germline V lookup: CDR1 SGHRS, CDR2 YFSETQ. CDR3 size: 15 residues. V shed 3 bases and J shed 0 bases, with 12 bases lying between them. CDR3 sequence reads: CASSSTQGTNYGYTF. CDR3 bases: TGCGCCAGCAGCTCAACACAGGGAACTAACTATGGCTACACCTTC.